This passage covers 7 T cell receptor beta chains from one sample sequenced in a study of tumor-infiltrating lymphocytes in localized non-small cell lung cancer. Some clones are missing from TCRdb's copy, which holds only in-frame ones; the method was immunoSEQ multiplex PCR. The top ten hold 15% to 20% of the sample, which has 11,000 to 15,000 clones, 65% to 90% seen once. The sample consisted of lung tumor tissue. The source is a human donor with non-small cell lung cancer.

V and J are TRBV9 and TRBJ2-7, with D uncertain. Per germline, CDR1 SGDLS and CDR2 YYNGEE. Trimming left V 3 bases short and J 6 bases short, with 16 bases between. The CDR3 spans 14 residues. CDR3 coding DNA: TGTGCCAGCAGCGGCTCGGCGCAATCCGGCGAGCAGTACTTC. It is translated as CASSGSAQSGEQYF.

This chain's CDR3 is CASSLAPGGASGELFF. CDR3 DNA: TGTGCCAGCAGCTTAGCACCCGGGGGGGCCTCCGGGGAGCTGTTTTTT. This sequence joins TRBV7-6 and TRBJ2-2; 8 positions match TRBD2. This CDR3 is 16 amino acids long. Germline CDR1 and CDR2: SGHVS and FNYEAQ. Trimming took 0 bases from V and 6 from J; bases not matched to a gene: 6.

The J gene is TRBJ1-1, the V gene TRBV5-4; D unresolved. From germline, CDR1 is SGHNT and CDR2 YYREEE (reference sequence). Trimming took off 0 bases at V and 1 base at J, with 7 bases between the two ends. The CDR3 length is 14 residues. In nucleotides, the CDR3 is TGTGCCAGCAGCTTGGGTCATGGGAACACTGAAGCTTTCTTT. Encoded protein: CASSLGHGNTEAFF.

V usage is TRBV6-1 and J usage is TRBJ2-1; D is perhaps TRBD2 (7 bases). The CDR3 extends over 16 amino acids. Germline-derived CDR1 and CDR2 are MNHNS and SASEGT. V was shortened by 2 bases and J by 5 bases, with 16 bases between the two germline ends. For the CDR3, the DNA is TGTGCCAGCAGTGAACCTAGGGGGGGCAAAAACAATGAGCAGTTCTTC. It translates to CASSEPRGGKNNEQFF.

The chain couples TRBV6-5 to TRBJ1-1; D not certain. CDR1 is MNHEY and CDR2 is SVGAGI in the germline V gene. This CDR3 is 13 amino acids long. The V and J ends lost 4 bases and 0 bases respectively, with 6 bases between them. CDR3 sequence (DNA): TGTGCCAGCAGTTCATACATGAACACTGAAGCTTTCTTT. It encodes CASSSYMNTEAFF.

V gene TRBV2 combines with J gene TRBJ1-1, with 9 bases matching TRBD1. Looked up from germline, CDR1 is SNHLY and CDR2 is FYNNEI. This CDR3 has 15 residues. V was pared by 6 bases and J by 4 bases, with 9 bases of the junction left unmatched. Here the CDR3 DNA reads TGTGCCAGCAGGGCCCGGGACAGGGTGTCCACTGAAGCTTTCTTT. This translates into CASRARDRVSTEAFF.

The chain links TRBV7-2 to TRBJ1-1; D is uncertain. This CDR3 spans 15 amino acids. Germline lookup yields CDR1 SGHTA and CDR2 FQGNSA. Between the trimmed V and J ends, which lost 5 bases and 1 base, there was a span of 14 bases. The CDR3 nucleotides are TGTGCCAGCAGCAGTAACCCTGCGGGGAACACTGAAGCTTTCTTT. Its translation is CASSSNPAGNTEAFF. The variable domain in full, with the rest retrieved from reference TRBV7-2 and TRBJ1-1, is GAGVSQSPSNKVTEKGKDVELRCDPISGHTALYWYRQSLGQGLEFLIYFQGNSAPDKSGLPSDRFSAERTGGSVSTLTIQRTQQEDSAVYLCASSSNPAGNTEAFFGQGTRLTVV.